One sample yielded the 11 T cell receptor beta chains listed below, sequenced in a study of cytomegalovirus exposure and HLA in healthy donors (dated by TCRdb to about 2017). Library construction relied on the immunoSEQ multiplex PCR assay. For the multiplex PCR, a mixture combining 60 forward primers for TCR Vbeta segments and 13 reverse primers for TCR Jbeta segments was used. TCRdb obtained this table from immuneACCESS and retained in-frame rearrangements with V and J assigned. These tables miss some clones; where compared with another copy, unresolved V genes account for less than half of the shortfall, and the remainder is unexplained. A total of about 130,000 clones appear in this sample, roughly 74% of them only once. The ten largest clones add up to 4% to 4.5% of the sample. Sequenced material: PBMCs. The receptor source for this set is a woman in her forties or fifties in good health and CMV-seropositive.

The chain carries TRBV6-5 and TRBJ2-4; D unclear. V was clipped by 0 bases and J by 0 bases, with 9 bases between them. The CDR3 length is 16 residues. The germline V gene has CDR1 MNHEY and CDR2 SVGAGI. The CDR3 loop reads CASSYSQTLAKNIQYF. The CDR3 bases are TGTGCCAGCAGTTACTCGCAGACATTAGCCAAAAACATTCAGTACTTC.

The table lists this clone with a count of one. The chain recombines TRBV28 with TRBJ1-4; 8 bases map to TRBD1. V gave up 8 bases and J gave up 3 bases; unmatched junction bases: 8. The CDR3 sequence is 15 residues long. Germline CDR1 is MDHEN and CDR2 is SYDVKM. The chain's CDR3 is CASGRGRRPNEKLFF. The CDR3 DNA follows: TGTGCCAGCGGCAGGGGGCGCCGACCTAATGAAAAACTGTTTTTT.

This clone was counted only a few times. The chain couples TRBV18 to TRBJ1-2; no definite D call. This CDR3 is built from 14 residues. V was shortened by 3 bases and J by 5 bases, with 13 bases between the two germline ends. Per the germline V gene, CDR1 is KGHSH and CDR2 is LQKENI. CDR3: CASSPTESPYGYTF. In DNA form, the CDR3 reads TGTGCCAGCTCACCCACAGAGAGTCCTTATGGCTACACCTTC. Based on the CDR3 plus reference TRBV18 and TRBJ1-2, the full variable domain is NAGVMQNPRHLVRRRGQEARLRCSPMKGHSHVYWYRQLPEEGLKFMVYLQKENIIDESGMPKERFSAEFPKEGPSILRIQQVVRGDSAAYFCASSPTESPYGYTFGSGTRLTVV.

This rearrangement joins TRBV5-1 to TRBJ1-1; 9 bases match TRBD1. In germline, CDR1 is SGHRS, CDR2 YFSETQ. The CDR3 covers 16 residues. Germline trimming cut 4 bases from V and 1 base from J; bases unmatched to any gene: 8. The CDR3 nucleotides read TGCGCCAGCAGCGACGGGACAGGGAGGGCGAACACTGAAGCTTTCTTT. Protein sequence: CASSDGTGRANTEAFF.

The rearrangement links TRBV11-2 to TRBJ2-7; no reliable D call. V was clipped by 6 bases and J by 1 base, with 16 bases between them. This CDR3 has 15 residues. Germline values: CDR1 SGHAT, CDR2 FQNNGV. The CDR3 DNA is TGTGCCAGCAGTCCCACCAGGCAGCCATCCTACGAGCAGTACTTC. It codes for CASSPTRQPSYEQYF.

The chain links TRBV19 to TRBJ1-5, with TRBD1 identical over 7 bases. From germline, CDR1 is LNHDA and CDR2 SQIVND (reference sequence). The CDR3 loop spans 12 amino acids. J gave up 5 bases and V 10 bases, and 5 bases lay outside the gene matches. CDR3 nucleotides: TGTGCCACCCGACAGGGATATCAGCCCCAGCATTTT. Encoded protein: CATRQGYQPQHF.

The chain has TRBV5-1 and TRBJ2-7; 7 bases fit TRBD1. Per germline, CDR1 SGHRS and CDR2 YFSETQ. The CDR3 totals 14 residues. With V trimmed by 4 bases and J by 0 bases, 4 bases remained unmatched. The CDR3 spells CASSLGTASYEQYF. The CDR3 DNA follows: TGCGCCAGCAGCCTCGGGACAGCCTCCTACGAGCAGTACTTC.

This clone has only a few counts. The chain is built from TRBV27 and TRBJ1-6; TRBD1 agrees at 9 bases. The V gene's germline CDR1 is MNHEY and CDR2 SMNVEV (reference sequence). There are 18 residues in the CDR3. J was trimmed by 6 bases and V by 6 bases; bases with no gene match: 15. CDR3 sequence reads: CASRLGGTGPVTNSPLHF. The CDR3 coding sequence is TGTGCCAGCAGGCTTGGGGGGACAGGGCCCGTGACTAATTCACCCCTCCACTTT.

The gene calls are TRBV6-1 and TRBJ1-2; D uncertain. In germline, CDR1 is MNHNS, CDR2 SASEGT. The CDR3 sequence is 15 residues long. The V end lost 7 bases, the J end lost 4 bases, and 19 bases lay between the germline ends. The CDR3 DNA is TGTGCCAGCACTCTGAATCCGAAGGACTCCTATGGCTACACCTTC. This gives the protein CASTLNPKDSYGYTF.

Concerning this clone itself: Relative to the germline gene, one junction end is altered; a read error may explain this. This chain joins TRBV7-9 and TRBJ2-3; 7 bases are a match to TRBD2. This CDR3 comprises 15 residues. Germline values: CDR1 SEHNR, CDR2 FQNEAQ (reference sequence). CDR3: CSSSLGAGKTDTQYF. CDR3 DNA sequence: TGTTCCAGCAGCTTAGGAGCGGGGAAGACAGATACGCAGTATTTT.

This clone has just one count. A junction end diverges from the germline sequence, so it may reflect a read error. The gene calls are TRBV18 and TRBJ1-5; D uncertain. Germline V lookup: CDR1 KGHSH, CDR2 LQKENI. The CDR3 is 13 amino acids. The CDR3, as DNA: TGTGCCAGCCCACCAGCCGAGGATCAGCCCCAGCATTTT. It yields the protein CASPPAEDQPQHF. Full variable domain (outside the CDR3, taken from reference TRBV18 and TRBJ1-5): NAGVMQNPRHLVRRRGQEARLRCSPMKGHSHVYWYRQLPEEGLKFMVYLQKENIIDESGMPKERFSAEFPKEGPSILRIQQVVRGDSAAYFCASPPAEDQPQHFGDGTRLSIL.